The subject of this entry is one T cell receptor (beta chain). What it binds is unknown. This entry comes from a study of EBV T-cell therapy then PD-1 blockade in nasopharyngeal carcinoma. Treatment denoted: AdE1-LMPpoly-expanded autologous EBV-specific T-cell therapy followed by anti-PD-1 nivolumab. Data came from immunoSEQ multiplex PCR; TCRdb stores just in-frame clones and leaves some out. The sample has roughly 22,000 clones, under 90% seen once; the top ten hold roughly 26%. The starting material was CD8+ T cells from blood, obtained at day -245 from a patient whose treatment included autologous EBV-specific T cells and nivolumab. The TCR sequence derives from a man in his forties with nasopharyngeal carcinoma.

The CDR3 coding sequence is TGCGCCAGCAGCCAAGAACCGTGGGACGGTGAACACTATGGCTACACCTTC. Its protein product is CASSQEPWDGEHYGYTF. The chain combines TRBV4-1 with TRBJ1-2; tentatively, D is TRBD1 (5 bases). This CDR3 is built from 17 residues. Between the trimmed V and J ends, which lost 0 bases and 3 bases, there was a span of 17 bases. Looked up from germline, CDR1 is MGHRA and CDR2 is YSYEKL.